Following are 16 T cell receptor beta chains from one sample sequenced in a study of blood T cell repertoires in COVID-19. Sequenced by immunoSEQ multiplex PCR; TCRdb stores in-frame clones only, minus some. The data show around 40,000 clones, 87% seen once. Sequenced sample: peripheral blood. These receptor sequences come from a man aged 50-60 years with active or convalescent COVID-19.

The V call is TRBV6-5, the J call TRBJ1-1; 12 bases match TRBD1. Trimming took 6 bases from V and 1 from J; bases not matched to a gene: 3. CDR3 length equals 15 residues. The germline CDR1 and CDR2 sequences are MNHEY and SVGAGI. The CDR3 DNA reads TGTGCCAGCAGGGGACAGGGGGCGGGGAACACTGAAGCTTTCTTT. Residues: CASRGQGAGNTEAFF.

As DNA, the CDR3 is TGTGCCAGCAGCTGGGCCTTAGTAACAGATACGCAGTATTTT. It codes for CASSWALVTDTQYF. This chain joins TRBV7-9 and TRBJ2-3; D is undetermined. This CDR3 has 14 amino acids. V was clipped by 4 bases and J by 3 bases, with 11 bases between them. Germline V gives CDR1 SEHNR, CDR2 FQNEAQ (reference sequence).

The chain links TRBV29-1 to TRBJ1-2, with 7 nucleotides matching TRBD1. This CDR3 has 12 amino acids. Germline V gives CDR1 SQVTM, CDR2 ANQGSEA. Unmatched junction bases numbered 6, after V lost 8 bases and J lost 3 bases. The CDR3 protein is CSTTGSHYGYTF. The CDR3 DNA reads as TGCAGCACGACAGGGAGTCACTATGGCTACACCTTC.

This rearrangement joins TRBV5-1 to TRBJ2-1, with 9 bases aligning to TRBD2. CDR1 is SGHRS and CDR2 is YFSETQ in the germline V gene. The CDR3 has 15 amino acids. J was trimmed by 3 bases and V by 1 base; bases with no gene match: 2. The CDR3 DNA is TGCGCCAGCAGCTTGCGACTAGCGGACTACAATGAGCAGTTCTTC. It specifies CASSLRLADYNEQFF.

The gene calls are TRBV2 and TRBJ1-6; D is ambiguous. The CDR3 totals 14 residues. Germline V gives CDR1 SNHLY, CDR2 FYNNEI. Trimming removed 3 bases from V and 5 bases from J, with 8 bases in between. CDR3 protein: CASSENRDNSPLHF. The CDR3 region has the DNA TGTGCCAGCAGTGAGAACAGAGATAATTCACCCCTCCACTTT. The variable domain in full, completed from reference TRBV2 and TRBJ1-6, reads EPEVTQTPSHQVTQMGQEVILRCVPISNHLYFYWYRQILGQKVEFLVSFYNNEISEKSEIFDDQFSVERPDGSNFTLKIRSTKLEDSAMYFCASSENRDNSPLHFGNGTRLTVT.

V usage is TRBV28 and J usage is TRBJ1-1; 7 bases agree with TRBD1. The germline V gene encodes CDR1 MDHEN and CDR2 SYDVKM. The CDR3 is 16 amino acids. V gave up 5 bases and J gave up 4 bases; unmatched junction bases: 13. CDR3 sequence (DNA): TGTGCCAGCAGTCTCTTCATAGGGGGCGGAACCACTGAAGCTTTCTTT. Translation gives CASSLFIGGGTTEAFF.

The chain links TRBV24-1 to TRBJ2-1, with unresolved D. Trimming removed 5 bases at V and 1 base at J, with 11 bases between. The CDR3 is 15 residues long. CDR1 and CDR2 from the germline V gene are KGHDR and SFDVKD. The CDR3 DNA follows: TGTGCCACCAGTGCCTCGACCAGGTCCTACAATGAGCAGTTCTTC. As protein: CATSASTRSYNEQFF.

This chain connects TRBV4-1 to TRBJ1-6; perhaps TRBD1 as D (5 bases). The V end was cut by 7 bases, the J end by 8 bases, with 12 bases between. This CDR3 has 13 amino acids. From germline, CDR1 is MGHRA and CDR2 YSYEKL. The chain's CDR3 is CASTPTAYSPLHF. The DNA for the CDR3 is TGCGCCAGCACCCCGACAGCTTATTCACCCCTCCACTTT.

This chain uses TRBV3-1 (or the pseudogene TRBV3-2) with TRBJ1-5; tentative D call: TRBD1 (5 bases). Germline V gives CDR1 LGHDT, CDR2 YNNKEL (reference sequence). V was trimmed by 6 bases and J by 5 bases, leaving 11 bases between them. The CDR3 extends over 13 amino acids. CDR3 DNA sequence: TGTGCCAGCAGTTCGGGGGGGGATCAGCCCCAGCATTTT. It codes for CASSSGGDQPQHF.

The chain carries TRBV9 and TRBJ2-6; D remains unclear. Trimming removed 4 bases at V and 0 bases at J, with 8 bases between. The CDR3 is 15 residues long. Germline V gene lookup returns CDR1 SGDLS and CDR2 YYNGEE. The CDR3 is CASSNLYSGANVLTF. The CDR3 DNA is TGTGCCAGCAGCAACTTGTACTCTGGGGCCAACGTCCTGACTTTC.

This clone was counted a single time. The chain uses TRBV5-4 and TRBJ2-1; TRBD1 agrees at 7 bases. CDR3 size: 14 residues. CDR1 is SGHNT, CDR2 YYREEE, per germline (reference sequence). V gave up 3 bases and J gave up 9 bases; unmatched junction bases: 9. In nucleotides, the CDR3 is TGTGCCAGCAGCTGGGAGACAGGGTCGCCTGAGCAGTTCTTC. This encodes CASSWETGSPEQFF.

In regard to this clone: The same CDR3 also results from other DNA sequences found in this sample. The rearrangement uses TRBV4-1 and TRBJ1-1; no firm D call. This CDR3 comprises 13 residues. CDR1 is MGHRA and CDR2 is YSYEKL in the germline V gene. The germline V and J ends were trimmed by 2 bases and 2 bases, with 6 bases remaining between them. The CDR3 protein is CASSQSVNTEAFF. The CDR3 bases are TGCGCCAGCAGCCAATCTGTTAACACTGAAGCTTTCTTT.

The rearrangement links TRBV6-5 to TRBJ2-4; 7 positions agree with TRBD1. Germline loops: CDR1 MNHEY, CDR2 SVGAGI. Trimming took 2 bases from V and 2 from J; bases not matched to a gene: 3. This CDR3 contains 15 residues. CDR3 nucleotides: TGTGCCAGCAGTTACCAGACAGGGTCCAAAAACATTCAGTACTTC. It is translated as CASSYQTGSKNIQYF.

The genes are TRBV6-6 and TRBJ1-6, with TRBD1 matching 8 bases. The V segment lost 6 bases and the J segment 9 bases; nucleotides outside the gene matches: 7. Germline lookup yields CDR1 MNHNY and CDR2 SVGAGI (reference sequence). The CDR3 covers 14 residues. The CDR3 sequence: CASSQQGGISPLHF. Here the CDR3 DNA reads TGTGCCAGCAGCCAACAGGGGGGGATTTCACCCCTCCACTTT.

This chain connects TRBV5-1 to TRBJ2-7; D might be TRBD2 (5 bases). This CDR3 is built from 16 residues. The germline CDR1 and CDR2 sequences are SGHRS and YFSETQ. V gave up 4 bases and J gave up 2 bases, with 19 bases separating them. CDR3: CASSPGPGSIAYEQYF. CDR3 sequence (DNA): TGCGCCAGCAGCCCCGGGCCGGGGTCTATTGCCTACGAGCAGTACTTC. Full variable domain (missing parts from reference TRBV5-1 and TRBJ2-7): KAGVTQTPRYLIKTRGQQVTLSCSPISGHRSVSWYQQTPGQGLQFLFEYFSETQRNKGNFPGRFSGRQFSNSRSEMNVSTLELGDSALYLCASSPGPGSIAYEQYFGPGTRLTVT.

This clone has just one count. The CDR3 DNA reads TGTGCCAGCTCCCGTCGGGGGGTAGAAGAGCAGTACGTC. Its protein product is CASSRRGVEEQYV. This chain links TRBV2 with TRBJ2-7, with TRBD2 matching over 7 bases. Germline lookup yields CDR1 SNHLY and CDR2 FYNNEI. Germline trimming cut 8 bases from V and 7 bases from J; bases unmatched to any gene: 11. This CDR3 comprises 13 residues.